These 8 T cell receptor beta chains were all obtained from the same sample, sequenced in a study of CD8 T cells in Susac syndrome. When the RNA was reverse transcribed, random hexamers were used with an input of about 0.5 to 1 ug. A single record per CDR3 protein comes from TCRdb applying MiXCR to the immunoSEQ multiplex PCR reads. Found here are roughly 76,000 distinct CDR3 sequences, about 94% of them singletons; the top ten hold roughly 0.47%. The sample was CD8+ T cells from PBMCs. All receptors derive from a human donor with Susac syndrome.

This clonotype was counted a few times. This chain joins TRBV4-2 and TRBJ2-5, with 7 bases aligning to TRBD2. V lost 3 bases, J lost 1 base, and 5 bases stayed unmatched. This CDR3 spans 15 amino acids. The germline gives CDR1 LGHNA, CDR2 YNFKEQ. The CDR3: CASSHGAGTQETQYF. CDR3 DNA: TGTGCCAGCAGCCACGGAGCGGGGACCCAAGAGACCCAGTACTTC.

This clonotype showed up just once. The chain links TRBV7-2 to TRBJ2-3, with TRBD2 as a possible D gene (7 bases). There are 17 residues in the CDR3. Germline lookup yields CDR1 SGHTA and CDR2 FQGNSA. Trimming left V 5 bases short and J 6 bases short, with 24 bases between. The CDR3 protein is CASSPGTLRGASDTQYF. CDR3 DNA: TGTGCCAGCAGCCCTGGAACCCTCCGGGGGGCGTCGGATACGCAGTATTTT.

The chain employs TRBV13 and TRBJ1-1; 9 positions match TRBD1. Germline trimming cut 5 bases from V and 7 bases from J; bases unmatched to any gene: 5. The CDR3 has 13 residues. The germline gives CDR1 PRHDT, CDR2 FYEKMQ (reference sequence). CDR3 loop: CASSVRQGVEAFF. The CDR3 nucleotides are TGTGCCAGCAGCGTCCGACAGGGGGTTGAAGCTTTCTTT.

This chain joins TRBV7-6 and TRBJ2-5; D uncertain. The germline V and J ends were trimmed by 5 bases and 1 base, with 8 bases remaining between them. From germline, CDR1 is SGHVS and CDR2 FNYEAQ. This CDR3 spans 13 amino acids. CDR3 sequence: CASSLNLQETQYF. In nucleotides, the CDR3 is TGTGCCAGCAGCCTGAACCTCCAAGAGACCCAGTACTTC.

The rearrangement links TRBV27 to TRBJ2-1; D is perhaps TRBD2 (6 bases). Looked up from germline, CDR1 is MNHEY and CDR2 is SMNVEV (reference sequence). This CDR3 has 18 residues. V dropped 5 bases and J dropped 6 bases, with 26 bases sitting between them. CDR3 in DNA: TGTGCCAGCAGTCCTCCGAGGGCTAGCGCCCCTCGGGGCAATGAGCAGTTCTTC. Protein sequence: CASSPPRASAPRGNEQFF.

V usage is TRBV19 and J usage is TRBJ1-1; D may be TRBD1 (5 bases). Trimming cost V 4 bases and J 7 bases, with 10 bases left between them. Germline CDR1 LNHDA, CDR2 SQIVND (reference sequence). The CDR3 is made up of 12 amino acids. This CDR3 reads CASSRGDGEAFF. CDR3 nucleotides: TGTGCCAGTAGTAGAGGGGACGGTGAAGCTTTCTTT.

V is TRBV11-3 and J is TRBJ2-1; D may correspond to TRBD1 or TRBD2 (7 bases each). The germline CDR1 and CDR2 sequences are SGHNT and YENEEA. The CDR3 sequence is 14 residues long. The germline V and J ends were trimmed by 5 bases and 8 bases, with 16 bases remaining between them. CDR3 residues: CASSQGGGLDEQFF. CDR3 bases: TGTGCCAGCAGCCAGGGGGGGGGTTTGGATGAGCAGTTCTTC.

The chain links TRBV7-9 to TRBJ2-5; D may correspond to TRBD1 or TRBD2 (5 bases each). Trimming stripped 2 bases from V and 7 bases from J, with 20 bases between. There are 16 residues in the CDR3. Per germline, CDR1 SEHNR and CDR2 FQNEAQ (reference sequence). CDR3 amino acids: CASSLQAGPGGWTQYF. DNA of the CDR3: TGTGCCAGCAGCTTACAGGCAGGGCCCGGAGGTTGGACCCAGTACTTC.